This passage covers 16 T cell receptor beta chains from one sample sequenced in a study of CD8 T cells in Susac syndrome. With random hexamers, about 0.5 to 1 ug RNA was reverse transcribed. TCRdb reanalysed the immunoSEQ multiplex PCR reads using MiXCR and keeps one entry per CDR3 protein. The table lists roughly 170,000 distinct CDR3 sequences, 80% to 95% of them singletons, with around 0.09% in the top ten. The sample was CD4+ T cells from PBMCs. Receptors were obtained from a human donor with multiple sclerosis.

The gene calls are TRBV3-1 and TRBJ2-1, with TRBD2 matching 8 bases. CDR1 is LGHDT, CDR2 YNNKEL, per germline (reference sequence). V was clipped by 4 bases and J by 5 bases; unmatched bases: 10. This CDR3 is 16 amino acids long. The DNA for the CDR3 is TGTGCCAGCAGCCCCCGAATCCAGCGGGGGAACAATGAGCAGTTCTTC. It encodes CASSPRIQRGNNEQFF.

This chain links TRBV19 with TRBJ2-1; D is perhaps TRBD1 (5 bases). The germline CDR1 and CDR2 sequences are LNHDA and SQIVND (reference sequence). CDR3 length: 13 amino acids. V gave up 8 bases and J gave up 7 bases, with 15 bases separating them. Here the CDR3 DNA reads TGTGCCAGTGGTAACTCGCAGGGAAATGAGCAGTTCTTC. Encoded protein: CASGNSQGNEQFF.

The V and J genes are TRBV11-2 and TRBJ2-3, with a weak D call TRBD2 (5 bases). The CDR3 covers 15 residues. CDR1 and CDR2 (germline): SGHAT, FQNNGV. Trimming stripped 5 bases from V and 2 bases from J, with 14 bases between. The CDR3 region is CASSGFGGPTDTQYF. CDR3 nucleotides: TGTGCCAGCAGCGGATTTGGAGGCCCCACAGATACGCAGTATTTT.

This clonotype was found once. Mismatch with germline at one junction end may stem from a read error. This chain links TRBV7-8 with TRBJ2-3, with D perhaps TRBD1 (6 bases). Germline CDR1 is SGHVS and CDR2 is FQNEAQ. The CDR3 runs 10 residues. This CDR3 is CASSAGAQDF. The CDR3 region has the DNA TGTGCCAGCAGTGCAGGGGCCCAAGATTTT.

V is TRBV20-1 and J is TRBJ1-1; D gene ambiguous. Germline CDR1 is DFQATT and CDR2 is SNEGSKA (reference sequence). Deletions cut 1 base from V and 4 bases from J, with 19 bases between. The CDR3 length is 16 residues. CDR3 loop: CSARVGLRERGTEAFF. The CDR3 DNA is TGCAGTGCTAGAGTGGGCTTGAGGGAGAGAGGCACTGAAGCTTTCTTT.

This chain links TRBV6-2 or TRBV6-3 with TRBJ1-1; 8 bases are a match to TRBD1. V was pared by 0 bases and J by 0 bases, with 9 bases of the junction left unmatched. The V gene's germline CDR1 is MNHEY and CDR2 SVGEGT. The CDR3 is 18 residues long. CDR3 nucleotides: TGTGCCAGCAGTTACTCAGTCAGGGGGCGAAGTATGAACACTGAAGCTTTCTTT. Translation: CASSYSVRGRSMNTEAFF.

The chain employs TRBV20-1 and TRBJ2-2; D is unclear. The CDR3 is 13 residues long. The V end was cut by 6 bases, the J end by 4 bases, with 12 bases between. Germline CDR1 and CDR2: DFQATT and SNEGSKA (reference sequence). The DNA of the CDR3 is TGCAGTGCCCCCACGACGGGCACCGGGGAGCTGTTTTTT. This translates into CSAPTTGTGELFF.

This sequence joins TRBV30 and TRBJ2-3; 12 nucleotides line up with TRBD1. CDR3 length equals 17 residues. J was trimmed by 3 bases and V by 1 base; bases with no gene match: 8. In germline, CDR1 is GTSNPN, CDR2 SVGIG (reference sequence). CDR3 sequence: CAWSARDRGLGTDTQYF. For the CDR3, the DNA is TGTGCCTGGAGTGCCCGGGACAGGGGGCTGGGGACAGATACGCAGTATTTT.

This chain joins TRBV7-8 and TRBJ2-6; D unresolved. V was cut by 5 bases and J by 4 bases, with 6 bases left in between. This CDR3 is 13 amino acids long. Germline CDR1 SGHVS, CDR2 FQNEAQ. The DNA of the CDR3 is TGTGCCAGCAGCGTCGGAGGGGCCAACGTCCTGACTTTC. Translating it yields CASSVGGANVLTF.

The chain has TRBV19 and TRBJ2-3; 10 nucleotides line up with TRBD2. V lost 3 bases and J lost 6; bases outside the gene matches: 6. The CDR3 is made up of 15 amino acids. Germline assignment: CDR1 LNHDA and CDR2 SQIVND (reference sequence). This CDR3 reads CASSISLAGADTQYF. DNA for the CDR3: TGTGCCAGTAGTATCTCTCTAGCGGGAGCTGATACGCAGTATTTT.

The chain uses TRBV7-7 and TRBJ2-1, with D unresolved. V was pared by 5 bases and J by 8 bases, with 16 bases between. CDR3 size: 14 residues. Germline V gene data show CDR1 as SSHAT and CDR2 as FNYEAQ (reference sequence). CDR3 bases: TGTGCCAGCAGCCCTTCGTTTGGCAGGCATGAGCAGTTCTTC. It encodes CASSPSFGRHEQFF. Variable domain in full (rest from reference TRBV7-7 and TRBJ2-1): GAGVSQSPRYKVTKRGQDVTLRCDPISSHATLYWYQQALGQGPEFLTYFNYEAQPDKSGLPSDRFSAERPEGSISTLTIQRTEQRDSAMYRCASSPSFGRHEQFFGPGTRLTVL.

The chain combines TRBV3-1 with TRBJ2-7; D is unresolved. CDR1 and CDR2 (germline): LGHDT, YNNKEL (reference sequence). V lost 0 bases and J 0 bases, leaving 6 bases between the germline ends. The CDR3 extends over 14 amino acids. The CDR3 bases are TGTGCCAGCAGCCAAGATATTTCCTCCTACGAGCAGTACTTC. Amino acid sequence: CASSQDISSYEQYF.

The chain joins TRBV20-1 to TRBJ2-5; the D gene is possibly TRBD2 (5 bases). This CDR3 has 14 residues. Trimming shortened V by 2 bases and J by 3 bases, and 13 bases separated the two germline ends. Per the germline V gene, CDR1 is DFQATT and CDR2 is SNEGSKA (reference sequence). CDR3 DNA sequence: TGCAGTGCTAGACGACTTGGAGCGGAAGAGACCCAGTACTTC. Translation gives CSARRLGAEETQYF.

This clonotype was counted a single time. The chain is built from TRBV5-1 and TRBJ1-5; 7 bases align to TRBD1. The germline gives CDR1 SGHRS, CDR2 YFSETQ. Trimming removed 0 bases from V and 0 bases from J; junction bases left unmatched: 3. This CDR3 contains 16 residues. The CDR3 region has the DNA TGCGCCAGCAGCTTGGGGGGACAGTCTAGCAATCAGCCCCAGCATTTT. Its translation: CASSLGGQSSNQPQHF.

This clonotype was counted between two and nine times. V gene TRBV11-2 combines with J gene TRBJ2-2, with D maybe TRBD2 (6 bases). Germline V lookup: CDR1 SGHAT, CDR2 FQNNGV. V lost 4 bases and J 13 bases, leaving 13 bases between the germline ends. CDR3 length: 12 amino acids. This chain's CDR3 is CASSSTSIGLFF. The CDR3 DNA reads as TGTGCCAGCAGCTCGACTAGTATCGGGCTGTTTTTT.

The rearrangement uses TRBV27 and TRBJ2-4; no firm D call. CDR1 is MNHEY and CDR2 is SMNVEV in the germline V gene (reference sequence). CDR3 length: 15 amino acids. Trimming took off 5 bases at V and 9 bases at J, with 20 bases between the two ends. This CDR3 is CASSPESNKRLIQYF. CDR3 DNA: TGTGCCAGCAGTCCCGAGTCGAACAAGCGTCTCATTCAGTACTTC.